These 7 T cell receptor beta chains came from one sample sequenced in a study of blood T cell repertoires in COVID-19. TCRdb's copy holds only in-frame clones and misses some; the assay was immunoSEQ multiplex PCR. The repertoire holds fewer than 350,000 clones, with approximately 88% as singletons. The specimen sequenced was PBMCs or T cells enriched from blood (not recorded which). The origin of the receptors is a woman aged 35 to 49 who had recovered from COVID-19.

On this clone: This CDR3 is also generated by other DNA sequences in the sample. This chain links TRBV15 with TRBJ1-1, with 7 nucleotides matching TRBD1. There are 14 residues in the CDR3. Unmatched junction bases numbered 4, after V lost 0 bases and J lost 6 bases. The germline gives CDR1 LNHNV, CDR2 YYDKDF (reference sequence). The CDR3 DNA is TGTGCCACCAGCAGAGATCAGGGGGTGGCTGAAGCTTTCTTT. Translation gives CATSRDQGVAEAFF.

The chain employs TRBV7-2 and TRBJ2-5; a possible D gene is TRBD2 (5 bases). The germline V gene has CDR1 SGHTA and CDR2 FQGNSA. The V end was cut by 1 base, the J end by 2 bases, with 8 bases between. The CDR3 loop spans 14 amino acids. CDR3 coding DNA: TGTGCCAGCAGCTTAGTCCGGGGACAAGAGACCCAGTACTTC. This encodes CASSLVRGQETQYF. Full variable domain (missing parts from reference TRBV7-2 and TRBJ2-5): GAGVSQSPSNKVTEKGKDVELRCDPISGHTALYWYRQSLGQGLEFLIYFQGNSAPDKSGLPSDRFSAERTGGSVSTLTIQRTQQEDSAVYLCASSLVRGQETQYFGPGTRLLVL.

This sequence joins TRBV19 and TRBJ2-1, with D maybe TRBD2 (7 bases). Germline V gene sequence: CDR1 LNHDA, CDR2 SQIVND (reference sequence). Trimming removed 6 bases at V and 7 bases at J, with 19 bases between. This CDR3 comprises 15 residues. The CDR3 nucleotides read TGTGCCAGTAGCCCCGGGAGGAGGGGGGCGAATGAGCAGTTCTTC. Its protein is CASSPGRRGANEQFF.

The chain is built from TRBV4-3 and TRBJ2-3; D perhaps matches TRBD2 (6 bases). Germline-derived CDR1 and CDR2 are LGHNA and YSLEER. CDR3 length: 15 residues. Trimming removed 0 bases at V and 8 bases at J, with 15 bases between. In DNA, the CDR3 is TGCGCCAGCAGCCAAGAAGGGACTGCACTTGGTACGCAGTATTTT. Protein: CASSQEGTALGTQYF.

V gene TRBV24-1 combines with J gene TRBJ1-4; 9 positions match TRBD1. There are 15 residues in the CDR3. Germline CDR1 reads KGHDR; CDR2 reads SFDVKD. V trimming: 3 bases; J trimming: 7 bases; junction bases outside the gene matches: 5. The chain's CDR3 is CATSDPGQGSEKLFF. The CDR3 DNA follows: TGTGCCACCAGTGATCCGGGACAGGGTAGTGAAAAACTGTTTTTT.

The chain has TRBV4-2 and TRBJ1-1; 8 positions agree with TRBD1. J lost 6 bases, V lost 1 base, and 10 bases had no gene match. This CDR3 is built from 16 residues. Germline-derived CDR1 and CDR2 are LGHNA and YNFKEQ. The CDR3: CASSQGPGQGYPEAFF. Written as DNA, the CDR3 is TGTGCCAGCAGCCAAGGCCCCGGACAGGGATACCCTGAAGCTTTCTTT.

This rearrangement joins TRBV5-1 to TRBJ1-1; D is possibly TRBD1 (5 bases). CDR3 length: 15 amino acids. Looked up from germline, CDR1 is SGHRS and CDR2 is YFSETQ. The ends were cut back, 3 bases at V and 6 bases at J, with 18 bases in the middle. The DNA of the CDR3 is TGCGCCAGCAGCTCGACAATCCGGGGGAAAGCTGAAGCTTTCTTT. Protein product: CASSSTIRGKAEAFF.